The 22 T cell receptor beta chains in this list originate from one sample, sequenced in a study of T-cell reconstitution after alpha-beta-depleted transplantation in children. For TCRbeta, the library was prepared with unique molecular identifiers. TCRdb reprocessed the PCR reads with MiXCR, giving one entry per CDR3 protein. This sample has hundreds of thousands of distinct CDR3 sequences, with 30% to 35% found just once. Source: PBMCs from the stem cell graft donor, taken from the stem cell graft. The receptors were sampled from a human donor who donated a stem cell graft to a child with aplastic anemia.

The chain combines TRBV7-2 with TRBJ1-4; D not certain. Trimming cost V 1 base and J 3 bases, with 12 bases left between them. Germline CDR1 is SGHTA and CDR2 is FQGNSA. CDR3 length: 16 amino acids. CDR3 protein: CASSLVFLPSNEKLFF. The CDR3 DNA sequence: TGTGCCAGCAGCTTAGTCTTTTTGCCCTCTAATGAAAAACTGTTTTTT.

This clonotype was recorded a few times. This chain links TRBV5-1 with TRBJ1-2; perhaps TRBD1 as D (5 bases). V was clipped by 7 bases and J by 6 bases, with 19 bases between them. The CDR3 consists of 14 residues. The V gene's germline CDR1 is SGHRS and CDR2 YFSETQ. CDR3 in DNA: TGCGCCAGCTTAGACAGCGAATCCCTTAATGGCTACACCTTC. This codes for CASLDSESLNGYTF.

This sequence joins TRBV6-1 and TRBJ2-1, with 9 bases that match TRBD2. CDR3 length: 16 amino acids. Germline-derived CDR1 and CDR2 are MNHNS and SASEGT. The J segment lost 8 bases and the V segment lost 3 bases, leaving 11 bases of the junction unmatched. The CDR3 coding sequence is TGTGCCAGCAGTGATACTTTAGCGGGAGTACCCCATGAGCAGTTCTTC. It is translated as CASSDTLAGVPHEQFF.

This clonotype was seen a few times. The V call is TRBV12-3 or TRBV12-4, the J call TRBJ2-5; maybe TRBD1 (6 bases). Trimming removed 2 bases at V and 4 bases at J, with 14 bases between. CDR3 size: 15 residues. DNA for the CDR3: TGTGCCAGCAGTTTAAAGTCTGGGGGCACAGAGACCCAGTACTTC. Translated, it gives CASSLKSGGTETQYF.

This chain uses TRBV10-3 with TRBJ2-3; 7 bases agree with TRBD1. The CDR3 length is 15 residues. Looked up from germline, CDR1 is ENHRY and CDR2 is SYGVKD. Trimming took 0 bases from V and 0 from J; bases not matched to a gene: 0. The CDR3 DNA follows: TGTGCCATCAGTGAGTCGGACAGGAGCACAGATACGCAGTATTTT. Its protein product is CAISESDRSTDTQYF.

The genes are TRBV6-2 or TRBV6-3 and TRBJ2-1; D ambiguous. The V end was cut by 6 bases, the J end by 11 bases, with 14 bases between. Germline V gene data show CDR1 as MNHEY and CDR2 as SVGEGT. The CDR3 is made up of 12 amino acids. The CDR3 spells CASSPTERQQFF. The CDR3 nucleotides read TGTGCCAGCAGCCCCACGGAGCGCCAGCAGTTCTTC.

This clonotype was observed a few times. This rearrangement joins TRBV12-3 or TRBV12-4 to TRBJ2-2, with 14 bases aligning to TRBD2. V was clipped by 4 bases and J by 6 bases; unmatched bases: 4. The length of the CDR3 is 16 residues. The chain's CDR3 is CASSWGLAGVSGELFF. CDR3 bases: TGTGCCAGCAGTTGGGGACTAGCGGGAGTTTCCGGGGAGCTGTTTTTT.

The genes are TRBV12-3 or TRBV12-4 and TRBJ1-5, with D possibly TRBD1 on 5 matching bases. V was pared by 6 bases and J by 5 bases, with 17 bases between. The CDR3 runs to 15 residues. CDR3 amino acids: CASSPRQRGDQPQHF. DNA of the CDR3: TGTGCCAGCAGCCCCCGACAAAGGGGCGATCAGCCCCAGCATTTT.

The chain carries TRBV24-1 and TRBJ2-1, with D possibly being TRBD1 (6 bases). V was pared by 3 bases and J by 9 bases, with 17 bases between. The CDR3 is 15 residues long. Germline V gene sequence: CDR1 KGHDR, CDR2 SFDVKD. CDR3: CATSDPAYRVPEQFF. The CDR3 bases are TGTGCCACCAGTGATCCGGCCTACAGGGTTCCTGAGCAGTTCTTC.

This clonotype was observed once. The rearrangement joins TRBV4-3 to TRBJ1-2; D is ambiguous. CDR1 and CDR2 from the germline V gene are LGHNA and YSLEER. With 0 bases removed from V and 1 base from J, the gap between germline ends came to 15 bases. CDR3 length: 17 amino acids. Written as DNA, the CDR3 is TGCGCCAGCAGCCAAGACACCTTGAGGCCTATTAACTATGGCTACACCTTC. It codes for CASSQDTLRPINYGYTF.

In this sample, this clonotype turned up a few times. This sequence joins TRBV20-1 and TRBJ1-1; 8 nucleotides match TRBD1. Germline CDR1 reads DFQATT; CDR2 reads SNEGSKA (reference sequence). Losses at the gene ends were 0 bases for V and 2 bases for J; bases not matched to a gene: 5. This CDR3 spans 15 amino acids. In DNA form, the CDR3 reads TGCAGTGCTAGAGATCGTGGACAGGGAAACACTGAAGCTTTCTTT. Amino acid sequence: CSARDRGQGNTEAFF.

This clonotype was counted a few times. The chain joins TRBV6-2 or TRBV6-3 to TRBJ2-4; D not certain. In germline, CDR1 is MNHEY, CDR2 SVGEGT. The V gene lost 7 bases and the J gene lost 8 bases, with 15 bases spanning the gap. This CDR3 spans 13 amino acids. CDR3 protein: CASNEAARDIQYF. The CDR3 DNA follows: TGTGCCAGCAACGAGGCGGCCCGGGACATTCAGTACTTC.

The rearrangement joins TRBV7-9 to TRBJ1-1; no reliable D call. This CDR3 spans 14 amino acids. Germline V lookup: CDR1 SEHNR, CDR2 FQNEAQ (reference sequence). Trimming took 4 bases from V and 1 from J, leaving 10 bases between them. The DNA of the CDR3 is TGTGCCAGCAGCTCAGACGTATCGAACACTGAAGCTTTCTTT. Its translation: CASSSDVSNTEAFF.

This chain joins TRBV7-2 and TRBJ1-1; a weak D match, TRBD1 (5 bases). Looked up from germline, CDR1 is SGHTA and CDR2 is FQGNSA. The length of the CDR3 is 16 residues. V lost 2 bases and J lost 3, with 16 bases in between. As DNA, the CDR3 is TGTGCCAGCAGCTTATACACGGGGCCCGGGGACACTGAAGCTTTCTTT. Protein product: CASSLYTGPGDTEAFF.

The CDR3 protein is CASGHHLSTDTQYF. In DNA, the CDR3 is TGTGCTAGTGGTCACCACTTAAGCACAGATACGCAGTATTTT. The V call is TRBV12-5, the J call TRBJ2-3; D unresolved. Germline CDR1 LGHNT, CDR2 FRNRAP. V shed 5 bases and J shed 0 bases, with 9 bases lying between them. This CDR3 is built from 14 residues. Combining the CDR3 with reference TRBV12-5 and TRBJ2-3 gives the whole variable domain DARVTQTPRHKVTEMGQEVTMRCQPILGHNTVFWYRQTMMQGLELLAYFRNRAPLDDSGMPKDRFSAEMPDATLATLKIQPSEPRDSAVYFCASGHHLSTDTQYFGPGTRLTVL.

V is TRBV6-2 or TRBV6-3 and J is TRBJ1-1; D not resolved. The V gene's germline CDR1 is MNHEY and CDR2 SVGEGT. The CDR3 runs 16 residues. V shed 0 bases and J shed 0 bases, with 11 bases lying between them. The CDR3 DNA follows: TGTGCCAGCAGTTACTCGATTGCGTACATGAACACTGAAGCTTTCTTT. It encodes CASSYSIAYMNTEAFF.

In its sample, this clonotype was seen a few times. The rearrangement joins TRBV30 to TRBJ2-1; no definite D call. The CDR3 covers 11 residues. The V gene lost 5 bases and the J gene lost 7 bases, with 9 bases spanning the gap. Germline assignment: CDR1 GTSNPN and CDR2 SVGIG (reference sequence). In nucleotides, the CDR3 is TGTGCCTGGGGGAACAGTAATGAGCAGTTCTTC. This translates into CAWGNSNEQFF.

This clonotype has only a few counts. The gene calls are TRBV4-2 and TRBJ2-2; D ambiguous. CDR1 LGHNA and CDR2 YNFKEQ come from the germline V gene. Deletions cut 0 bases from V and 0 bases from J, with 8 bases between. CDR3 size: 16 residues. The CDR3 DNA reads as TGTGCCAGCAGCCAAGATCGGCTAGCGAACACCGGGGAGCTGTTTTTT. It translates to CASSQDRLANTGELFF.

The sample holds a few counts of this clonotype. J is TRBJ1-2 and V is TRBV7-6; tentatively, D is TRBD1 (6 bases). This CDR3 has 16 residues. V was cut by 2 bases and J by 8 bases, with 21 bases left in between. Germline V gene data show CDR1 as SGHVS and CDR2 as FNYEAQ. CDR3 amino acids: CASSLTTEIQGYGYTF. DNA of the CDR3: TGTGCCAGCAGCTTAACGACGGAAATACAGGGATACGGCTACACCTTC.

The gene calls are TRBV12-3 or TRBV12-4 and TRBJ2-1; D is ambiguous. The CDR3 is made up of 12 amino acids. Trimming shortened V by 5 bases and J by 9 bases, and 11 bases separated the two germline ends. The DNA for the CDR3 is TGTGCCAGCAGTCCCACGCTCGGTGAGCAGTTCTTC. Translated: CASSPTLGEQFF.

This clonotype occurred a few times. The chain joins TRBV6-1 to TRBJ2-1, with 7 bases fitting TRBD2. Per the germline V gene, CDR1 is MNHNS and CDR2 is SASEGT. Unmatched junction bases numbered 16, after V lost 8 bases and J lost 6 bases. CDR3 size: 16 residues. The CDR3 is CASAFGGGLISNEQFF. The CDR3 region has the DNA TGTGCCAGCGCCTTTGGGGGAGGGCTTATCTCCAATGAGCAGTTCTTC.

J is TRBJ2-7 and V is TRBV15; TRBD2 agrees at 9 bases. J lost 0 bases, V lost 0 bases, and 12 bases had no gene match. This CDR3 is built from 19 residues. Germline CDR1 reads LNHNV; CDR2 reads YYDKDF (reference sequence). For the CDR3, the DNA is TGTGCCACCAGCAGAGATAGGGGTCCGGGCGGGAGGGCCTCCTACGAGCAGTACTTC. Its translation: CATSRDRGPGGRASYEQYF. Full variable domain (missing parts from reference TRBV15 and TRBJ2-7): DAMVIQNPRYQVTQFGKPVTLSCSQTLNHNVMYWYQQKSSQAPKLLFHYYDKDFNNEADTPDNFQSRRPNTSFCFLDIRSPGLGDTAMYLCATSRDRGPGGRASYEQYFGPGTRLTVT.